The clone carrying this TCR beta chain came up many times. Its antigen is currently unknown. In TCRdb, the RT-PCR reads were re-called with MiXCR into one record per CDR3 protein. The table lists roughly 670,000 distinct CDR3 sequences, 12% to 15% of them singletons. CDR3 length: 15 residues. V lost 1 base, J lost 4 bases, and 13 bases lay in between. CDR1 and CDR2 from the germline V gene are LGHNA and YNFKEQ. This entry is derived from a study of response to subunit inactivated influenza vaccine. Study results and limitations: Authors suggested each seasonal influenza vaccination recruits few new T cells.

This chain links TRBV4-2 with TRBJ1-1; D may be TRBD1 (5 bases). The source of this sequence is a man aged 50 to 60 who received an inactivated influenza vaccine. The sample consisted of PBMCs from blood, taken less than 15 days before vaccination. The CDR3 DNA is TGTGCCAGCAGCCAAGCCGGGGGGGTGGGCACTGAAGCTTTCTTT. Protein product: CASSQAGGVGTEAFF.